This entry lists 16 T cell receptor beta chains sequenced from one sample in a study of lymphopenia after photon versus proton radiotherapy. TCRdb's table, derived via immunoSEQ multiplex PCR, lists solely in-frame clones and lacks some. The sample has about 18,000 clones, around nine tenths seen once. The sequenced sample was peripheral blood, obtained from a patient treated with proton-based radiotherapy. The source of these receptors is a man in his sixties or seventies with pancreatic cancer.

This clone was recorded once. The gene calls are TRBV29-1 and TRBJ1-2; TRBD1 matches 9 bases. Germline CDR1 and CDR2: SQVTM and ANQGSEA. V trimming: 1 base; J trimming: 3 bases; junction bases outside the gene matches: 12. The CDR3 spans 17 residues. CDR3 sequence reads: CSVEGTGATKGDYGYTF. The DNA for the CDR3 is TGCAGCGTTGAAGGGACAGGGGCTACCAAGGGGGACTATGGCTACACCTTC.

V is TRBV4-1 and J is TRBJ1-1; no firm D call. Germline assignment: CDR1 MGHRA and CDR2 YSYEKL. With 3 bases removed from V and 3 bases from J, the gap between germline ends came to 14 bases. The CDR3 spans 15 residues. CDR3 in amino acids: CASSHVIGRDTEAFF. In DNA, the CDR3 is TGCGCCAGCAGCCACGTTATCGGGAGGGACACTGAAGCTTTCTTT.

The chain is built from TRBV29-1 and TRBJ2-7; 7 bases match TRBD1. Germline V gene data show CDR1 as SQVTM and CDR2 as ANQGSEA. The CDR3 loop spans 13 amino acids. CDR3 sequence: CLTGVGSSYEQYF. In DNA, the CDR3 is TGCCTCACAGGGGTTGGCAGTTCCTACGAGCAGTACTTC.

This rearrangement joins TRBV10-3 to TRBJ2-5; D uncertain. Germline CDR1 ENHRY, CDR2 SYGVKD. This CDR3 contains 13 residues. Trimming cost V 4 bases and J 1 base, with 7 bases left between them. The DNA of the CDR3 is TGTGCCATCAGTGGTGGCAGCCAAGAGACCCAGTACTTC. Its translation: CAISGGSQETQYF.

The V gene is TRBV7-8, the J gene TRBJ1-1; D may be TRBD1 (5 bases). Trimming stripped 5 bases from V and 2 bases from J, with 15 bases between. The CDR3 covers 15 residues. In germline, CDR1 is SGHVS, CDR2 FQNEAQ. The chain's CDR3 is CASSTRSDRNTEAFF. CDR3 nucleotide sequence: TGTGCCAGCAGCACACGCTCCGACAGAAACACTGAAGCTTTCTTT.

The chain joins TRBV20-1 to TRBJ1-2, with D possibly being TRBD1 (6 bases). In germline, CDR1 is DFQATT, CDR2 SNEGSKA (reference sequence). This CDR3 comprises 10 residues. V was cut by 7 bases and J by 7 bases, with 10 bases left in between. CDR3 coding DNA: TGCAGTGTCGGGGGGCTTGGCTACACCTTC. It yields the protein CSVGGLGYTF.

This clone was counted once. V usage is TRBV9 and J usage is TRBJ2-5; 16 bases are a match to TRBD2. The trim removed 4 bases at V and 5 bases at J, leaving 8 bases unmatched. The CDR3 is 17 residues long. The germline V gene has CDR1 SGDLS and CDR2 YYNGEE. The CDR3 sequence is CASSPGTSGGGLETQYF. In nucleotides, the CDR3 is TGTGCCAGCAGCCCCGGGACTAGCGGGGGGGGGTTGGAGACCCAGTACTTC.

The CDR3 spells CASSPTAGRNTIYF. The CDR3 DNA is TGTGCCAGCAGTCCTACCGCAGGGAGGAACACCATATATTTT. The chain recombines TRBV11-2 with TRBJ1-3, with TRBD1 as a possible D gene (5 bases). With 6 bases removed from V and 7 bases from J, the gap between germline ends came to 16 bases. The CDR3 is made up of 14 amino acids. Per the germline V gene, CDR1 is SGHAT and CDR2 is FQNNGV.

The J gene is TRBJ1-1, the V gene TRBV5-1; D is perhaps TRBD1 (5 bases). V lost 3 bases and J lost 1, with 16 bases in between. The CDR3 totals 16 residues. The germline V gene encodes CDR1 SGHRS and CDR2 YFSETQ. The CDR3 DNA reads TGCGCCAGCAGCTCGGGCGAAGGGGTGTCGAACACTGAAGCTTTCTTT. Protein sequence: CASSSGEGVSNTEAFF.

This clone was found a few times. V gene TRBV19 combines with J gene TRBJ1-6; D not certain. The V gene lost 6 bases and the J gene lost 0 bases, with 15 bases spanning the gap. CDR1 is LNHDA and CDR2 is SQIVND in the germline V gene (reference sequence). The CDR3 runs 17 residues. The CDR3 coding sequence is TGTGCCAGTAGAACACAGCATTCCAGCTCCTATAATTCACCCCTCCACTTT. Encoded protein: CASRTQHSSSYNSPLHF.

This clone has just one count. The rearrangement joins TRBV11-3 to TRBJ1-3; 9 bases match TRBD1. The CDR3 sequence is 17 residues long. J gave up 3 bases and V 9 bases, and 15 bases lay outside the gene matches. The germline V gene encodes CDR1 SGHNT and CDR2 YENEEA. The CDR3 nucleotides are TGTGCCAGTCTAGCGCTCCCGGGACAGGGCAGTGGAAACACCATATATTTT. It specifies CASLALPGQGSGNTIYF.

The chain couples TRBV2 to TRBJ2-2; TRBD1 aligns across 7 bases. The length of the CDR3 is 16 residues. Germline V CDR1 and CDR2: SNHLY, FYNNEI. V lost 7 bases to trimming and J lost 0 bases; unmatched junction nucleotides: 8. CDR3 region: CASMEIGGSNTGELFF. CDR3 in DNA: TGTGCCAGCATGGAAATAGGGGGCTCGAACACCGGGGAGCTGTTTTTT.

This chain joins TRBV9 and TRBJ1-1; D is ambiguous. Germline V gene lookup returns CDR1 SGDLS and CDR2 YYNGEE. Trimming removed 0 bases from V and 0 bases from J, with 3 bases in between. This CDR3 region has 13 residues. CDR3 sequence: CASSVAMNTEAFF. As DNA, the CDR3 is TGTGCCAGCAGCGTAGCGATGAACACTGAAGCTTTCTTT.

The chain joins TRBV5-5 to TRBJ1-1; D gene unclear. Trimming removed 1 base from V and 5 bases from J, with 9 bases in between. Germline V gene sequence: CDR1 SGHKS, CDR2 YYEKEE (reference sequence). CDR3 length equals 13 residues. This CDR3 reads CASSLYSVTEAFF. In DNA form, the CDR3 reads TGTGCCAGCAGCTTGTATAGTGTAACTGAAGCTTTCTTT.

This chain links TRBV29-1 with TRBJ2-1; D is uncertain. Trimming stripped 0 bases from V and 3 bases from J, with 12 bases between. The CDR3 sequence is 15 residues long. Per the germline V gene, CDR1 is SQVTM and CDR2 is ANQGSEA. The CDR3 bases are TGCAGCGTTGAAGATCGGGCTGAATTCTACAATGAGCAGTTCTTC. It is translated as CSVEDRAEFYNEQFF.

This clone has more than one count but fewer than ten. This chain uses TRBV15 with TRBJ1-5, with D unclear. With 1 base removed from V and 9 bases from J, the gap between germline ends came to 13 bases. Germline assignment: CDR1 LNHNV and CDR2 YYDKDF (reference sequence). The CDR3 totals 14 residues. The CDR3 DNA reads TGTGCCACCAGCAGAGGTTCAATGACCCGGCCCCAGCATTTT. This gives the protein CATSRGSMTRPQHF.